This T cell receptor beta chain was identified in a study of vaccination and CD4 T cells after COVID-19. Study information: Two doses of either BNT162b2 or mRNA-1273 vaccine were given to participants. Post-vaccine sampling followed dose two by a median approximately 70 days (range 14 to 241).

Points on this clonotype: The antigen is not known.

The treatment here: roughly nine-day PBMC culture with coronavirus spike peptide pools or control peptides (ViraFEST assay). ViraFEST relied on peptide pools to expand antigen-specific T cells; the TCRs were sequenced afterward. Once obtained from cultured CD4+ T cells, the DNA was sequenced using the Oncomine TCR Beta short-read assay. Extraction of genomic DNA was performed on cultured CD4+ T cells. TCRdb re-derived calls from the PCR reads in MiXCR, one entry per CDR3 protein. Found here are more than 10,000 distinct CDR3 sequences, 50% of them singletons; the top ten hold roughly 13%. Material: CD4+ T cells from blood, cultured in vitro. The receptor's source is a human donor who had recovered from COVID-19.

The CDR3 protein is CASQGQSLFYGYTF. The CDR3 DNA sequence: TGTGCCAGCCAGGGACAGAGCCTTTTTTATGGCTACACCTTC. The chain is built from TRBV7-9 and TRBJ1-2, with 7 bases that match TRBD1. Germline V gene sequence: CDR1 SEHNR, CDR2 FQNEAQ (reference sequence). The V gene end was trimmed by 8 bases and the J gene end by 5 bases; junction bases not matched to a gene: 11. The CDR3 loop spans 14 amino acids.